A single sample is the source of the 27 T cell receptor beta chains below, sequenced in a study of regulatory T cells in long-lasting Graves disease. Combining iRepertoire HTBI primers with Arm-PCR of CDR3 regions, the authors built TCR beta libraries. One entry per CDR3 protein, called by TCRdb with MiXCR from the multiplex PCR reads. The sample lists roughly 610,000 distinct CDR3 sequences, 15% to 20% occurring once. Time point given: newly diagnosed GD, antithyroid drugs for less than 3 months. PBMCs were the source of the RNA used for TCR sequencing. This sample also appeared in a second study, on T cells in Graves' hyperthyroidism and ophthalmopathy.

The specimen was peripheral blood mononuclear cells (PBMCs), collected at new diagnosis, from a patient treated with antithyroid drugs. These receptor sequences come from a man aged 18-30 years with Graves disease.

CDR3 coding DNA: TGTGCCAGCAGTTACCTAGCGGGAGCGAACGGTGAGCAGTTCTTC. It encodes CASSYLAGANGEQFF. The chain combines TRBV6-2 or TRBV6-3 with TRBJ2-1; the match to TRBD2 covers 10 bases. J lost 9 bases, V lost 2 bases, and 7 bases had no gene match. Germline V gene sequence: CDR1 MNHEY, CDR2 SVGEGT. This CDR3 spans 15 amino acids.

DNA of the CDR3: TGTGCCAGCAGCCAGGACAGGGGTAGCAACCTCTACGAGCAGTACTTC. Protein sequence: CASSQDRGSNLYEQYF. V usage is TRBV11-1 and J usage is TRBJ2-7; 9 bases align to TRBD1. The CDR3 has 16 residues. Losses at the gene ends were 5 bases for V and 3 bases for J; bases not matched to a gene: 11. CDR1 SGHAT and CDR2 FQDESV come from the germline V gene (reference sequence). The whole variable domain, remainder taken from reference TRBV11-1 and TRBJ2-7, is EAEVAQSPRYKITEKSQAVAFWCDPISGHATLYWYRQILGQGPELLVQFQDESVVDDSQLPKDRFSAERLKGVDSTLKIQPAELGDSAMYLCASSQDRGSNLYEQYFGPGTRLTVT.

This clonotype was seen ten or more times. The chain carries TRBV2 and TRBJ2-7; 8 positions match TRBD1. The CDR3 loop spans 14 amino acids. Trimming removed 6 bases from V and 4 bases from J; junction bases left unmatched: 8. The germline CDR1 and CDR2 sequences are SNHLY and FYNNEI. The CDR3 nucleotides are TGTGCCAGCAGCCAGGACAGGGTCGGTTACGAGCAGTACTTC. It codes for CASSQDRVGYEQYF. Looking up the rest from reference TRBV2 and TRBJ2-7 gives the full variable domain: EPEVTQTPSHQVTQMGQEVILRCVPISNHLYFYWYRQILGQKVEFLVSFYNNEISEKSEIFDDQFSVERPDGSNFTLKIRSTKLEDSAMYFCASSQDRVGYEQYFGPGTRLTVT.

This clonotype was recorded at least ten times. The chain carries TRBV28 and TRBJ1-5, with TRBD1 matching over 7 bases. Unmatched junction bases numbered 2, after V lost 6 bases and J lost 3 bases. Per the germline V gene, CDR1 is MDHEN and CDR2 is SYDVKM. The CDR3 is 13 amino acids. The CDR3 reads CASRGQNNQPQHF. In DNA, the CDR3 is TGTGCCAGCAGGGGACAGAACAATCAGCCCCAGCATTTT. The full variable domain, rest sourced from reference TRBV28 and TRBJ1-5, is DVKVTQSSRYLVKRTGEKVFLECVQDMDHENMFWYRQDPGLGLRLIYFSYDVKMKEKGDIPEGYSVSREKKERFSLILESASTNQTSMYLCASRGQNNQPQHFGDGTRLSIL.

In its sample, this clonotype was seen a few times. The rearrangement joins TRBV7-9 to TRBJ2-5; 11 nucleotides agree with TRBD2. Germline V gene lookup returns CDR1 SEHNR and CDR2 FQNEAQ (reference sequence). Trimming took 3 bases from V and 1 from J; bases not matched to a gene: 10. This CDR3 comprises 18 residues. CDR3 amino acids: CASSFTASGRPLQETQYF. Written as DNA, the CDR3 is TGTGCCAGCAGCTTTACGGCTAGCGGGAGGCCACTCCAAGAGACCCAGTACTTC.

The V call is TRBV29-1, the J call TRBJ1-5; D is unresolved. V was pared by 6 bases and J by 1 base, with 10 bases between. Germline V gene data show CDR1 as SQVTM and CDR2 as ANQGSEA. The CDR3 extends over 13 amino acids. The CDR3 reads CSVGARSNQPQHF. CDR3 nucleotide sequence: TGCAGCGTGGGAGCGAGGAGCAATCAGCCCCAGCATTTT.

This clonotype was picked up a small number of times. CDR3 protein: CASSASTGANQEKLFF. DNA of the CDR3: TGCGCCAGCAGCGCTTCGACAGGGGCGAACCAGGAAAAACTGTTTTTT. The V call is TRBV5-1, the J call TRBJ1-4; 8 nucleotides align to TRBD1. The trim removed 4 bases at V and 8 bases at J, leaving 13 bases unmatched. The CDR3 sequence is 16 residues long. In germline, CDR1 is SGHRS, CDR2 YFSETQ.

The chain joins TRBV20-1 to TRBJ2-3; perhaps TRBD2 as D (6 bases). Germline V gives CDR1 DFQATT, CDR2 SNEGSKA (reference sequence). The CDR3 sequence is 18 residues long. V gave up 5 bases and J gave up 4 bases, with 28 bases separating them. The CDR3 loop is CSASEPIPLAQKPDTQYF. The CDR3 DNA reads TGCAGTGCTTCAGAGCCGATTCCTCTAGCGCAAAAACCAGATACGCAGTATTTT.

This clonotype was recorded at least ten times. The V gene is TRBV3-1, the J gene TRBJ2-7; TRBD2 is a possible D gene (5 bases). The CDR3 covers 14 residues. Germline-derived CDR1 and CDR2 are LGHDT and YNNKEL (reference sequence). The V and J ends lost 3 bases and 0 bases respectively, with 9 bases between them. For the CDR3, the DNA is TGTGCCAGCAGCCAGGACTTCCTCTCCTACGAGCAGTACTTC. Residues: CASSQDFLSYEQYF.

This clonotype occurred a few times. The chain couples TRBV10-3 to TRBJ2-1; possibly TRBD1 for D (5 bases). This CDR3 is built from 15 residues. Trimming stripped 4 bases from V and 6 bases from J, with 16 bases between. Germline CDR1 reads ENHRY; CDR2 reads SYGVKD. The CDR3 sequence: CAISVRQPTFNEQFF. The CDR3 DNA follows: TGTGCCATCAGTGTCCGACAGCCCACTTTCAATGAGCAGTTCTTC.

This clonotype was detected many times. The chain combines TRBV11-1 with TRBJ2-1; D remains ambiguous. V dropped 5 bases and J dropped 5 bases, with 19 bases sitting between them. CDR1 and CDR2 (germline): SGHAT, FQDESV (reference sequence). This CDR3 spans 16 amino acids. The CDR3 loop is CASSTLAAAIDNEQFF. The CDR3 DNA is TGTGCCAGCAGCACATTGGCGGCCGCGATTGACAATGAGCAGTTCTTC.

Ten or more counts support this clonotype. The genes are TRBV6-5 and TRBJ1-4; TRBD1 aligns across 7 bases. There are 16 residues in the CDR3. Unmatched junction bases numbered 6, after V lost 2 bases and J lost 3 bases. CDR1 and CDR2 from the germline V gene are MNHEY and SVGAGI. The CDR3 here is CASSYDWGTANEKLFF. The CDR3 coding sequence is TGTGCCAGCAGTTACGACTGGGGGACAGCTAATGAAAAACTGTTTTTT.

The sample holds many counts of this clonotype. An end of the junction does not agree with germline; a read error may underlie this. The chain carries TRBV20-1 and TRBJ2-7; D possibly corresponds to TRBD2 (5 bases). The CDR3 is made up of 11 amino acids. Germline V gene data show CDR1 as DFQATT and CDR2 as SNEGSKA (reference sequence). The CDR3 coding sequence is TGCAGTGCCAGAGGGCCCCTCGAGCAGTACTTC. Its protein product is CSARGPLEQYF.

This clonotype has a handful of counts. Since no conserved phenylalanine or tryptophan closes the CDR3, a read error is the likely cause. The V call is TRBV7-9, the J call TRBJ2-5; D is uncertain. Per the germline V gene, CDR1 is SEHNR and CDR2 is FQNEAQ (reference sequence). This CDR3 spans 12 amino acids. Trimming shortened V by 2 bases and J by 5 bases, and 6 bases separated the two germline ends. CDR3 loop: CASSLIEETQYL. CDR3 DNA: TGTGCCAGCAGCTTAATAGAGGAGACCCAGTACCTC.

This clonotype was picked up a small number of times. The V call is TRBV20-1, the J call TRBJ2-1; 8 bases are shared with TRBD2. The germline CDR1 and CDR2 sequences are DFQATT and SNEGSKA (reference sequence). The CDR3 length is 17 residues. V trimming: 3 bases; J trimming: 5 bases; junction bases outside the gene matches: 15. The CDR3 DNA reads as TGCAGTGCTAGTTATTTCTCTAGCGGGCCAAGCAACAATGAGCAGTTCTTC. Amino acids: CSASYFSSGPSNNEQFF.

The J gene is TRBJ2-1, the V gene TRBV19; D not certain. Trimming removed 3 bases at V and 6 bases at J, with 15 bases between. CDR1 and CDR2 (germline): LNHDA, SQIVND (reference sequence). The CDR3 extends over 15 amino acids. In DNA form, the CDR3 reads TGTGCCAGTAGTATCTACTCTCGGCCGGGCAATGAGCAGTTCTTC. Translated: CASSIYSRPGNEQFF.

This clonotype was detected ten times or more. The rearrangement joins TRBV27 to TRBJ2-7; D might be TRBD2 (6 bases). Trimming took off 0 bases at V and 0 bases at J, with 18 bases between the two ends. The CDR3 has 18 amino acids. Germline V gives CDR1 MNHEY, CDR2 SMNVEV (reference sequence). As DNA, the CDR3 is TGTGCCAGCAGTTTATCGGGGGGTAGCCTAGCGTCCTCCTACGAGCAGTACTTC. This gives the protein CASSLSGGSLASSYEQYF.

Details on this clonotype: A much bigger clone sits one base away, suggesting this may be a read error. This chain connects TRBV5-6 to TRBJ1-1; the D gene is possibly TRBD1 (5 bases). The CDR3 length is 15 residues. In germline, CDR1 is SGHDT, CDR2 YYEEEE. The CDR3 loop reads CASSSRSMWGTEALF. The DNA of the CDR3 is TGTGCCAGCAGCTCCCGTTCGATGTGGGGCACTGAAGCTTTATTT.

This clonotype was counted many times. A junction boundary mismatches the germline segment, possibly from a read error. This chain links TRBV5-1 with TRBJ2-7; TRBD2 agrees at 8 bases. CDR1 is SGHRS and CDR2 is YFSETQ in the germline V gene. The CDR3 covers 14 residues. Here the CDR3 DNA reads TGTGCCAGCAGCTTAGGCGGGAGGAACTACGAGCAGTACTTC. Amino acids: CASSLGGRNYEQYF.

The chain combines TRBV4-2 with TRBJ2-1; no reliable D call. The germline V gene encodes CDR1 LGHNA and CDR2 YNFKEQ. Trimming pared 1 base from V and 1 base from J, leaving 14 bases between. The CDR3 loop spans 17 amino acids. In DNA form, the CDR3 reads TGTGCCAGCAGCCAAGCGGCGCCTAAGGCTTCCTACAATGAGCAGTTCTTC. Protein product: CASSQAAPKASYNEQFF.

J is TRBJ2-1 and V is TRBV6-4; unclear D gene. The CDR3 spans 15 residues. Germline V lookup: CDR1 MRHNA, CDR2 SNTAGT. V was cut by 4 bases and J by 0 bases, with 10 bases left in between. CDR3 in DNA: TGTGCCAGCAGTGTCGACCAAAGCTCCTACAATGAGCAGTTCTTC. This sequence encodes CASSVDQSSYNEQFF.

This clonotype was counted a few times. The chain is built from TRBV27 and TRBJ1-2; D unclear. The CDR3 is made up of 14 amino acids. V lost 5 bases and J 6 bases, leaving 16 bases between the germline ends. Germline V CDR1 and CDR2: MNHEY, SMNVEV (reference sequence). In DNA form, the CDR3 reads TGTGCCAGCAGTCCCTATCCCGGACGAGATGGCTACACCTTC. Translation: CASSPYPGRDGYTF.

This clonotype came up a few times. The CDR3 region is CASTEKRTAEAFF. In nucleotides, the CDR3 is TGTGCCAGCACTGAAAAAAGGACAGCCGAAGCTTTCTTT. The rearrangement joins TRBV6-2 or TRBV6-3 to TRBJ1-1; a possible D gene is TRBD1 (6 bases). The V end was cut by 7 bases, the J end by 8 bases, with 17 bases between. The CDR3 consists of 13 residues. The germline CDR1 and CDR2 sequences are MNHEY and SVGEGT.

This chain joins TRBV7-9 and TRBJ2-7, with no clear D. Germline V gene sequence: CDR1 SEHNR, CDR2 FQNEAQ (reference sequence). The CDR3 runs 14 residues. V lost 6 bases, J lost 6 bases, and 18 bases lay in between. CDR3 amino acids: CASSLSLGLGEQYF. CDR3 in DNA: TGTGCCAGCAGTCTGTCTCTCGGCCTAGGCGAGCAGTACTTC.

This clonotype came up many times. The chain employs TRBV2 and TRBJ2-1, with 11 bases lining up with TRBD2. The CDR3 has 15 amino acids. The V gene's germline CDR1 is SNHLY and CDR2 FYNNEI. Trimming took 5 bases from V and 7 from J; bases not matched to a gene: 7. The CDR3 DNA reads TGTGCCAGCAGTCCCGGACTAGCGGGTAGAAATGAGCAGTTCTTC. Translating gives CASSPGLAGRNEQFF.

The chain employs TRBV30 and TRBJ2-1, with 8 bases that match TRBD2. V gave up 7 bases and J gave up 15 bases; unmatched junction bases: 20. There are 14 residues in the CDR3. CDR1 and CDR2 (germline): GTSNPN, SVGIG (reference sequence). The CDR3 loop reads CAFIPGLVGPMGFF. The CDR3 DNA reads TGTGCCTTCATTCCGGGACTAGTGGGTCCCATGGGGTTCTTC.

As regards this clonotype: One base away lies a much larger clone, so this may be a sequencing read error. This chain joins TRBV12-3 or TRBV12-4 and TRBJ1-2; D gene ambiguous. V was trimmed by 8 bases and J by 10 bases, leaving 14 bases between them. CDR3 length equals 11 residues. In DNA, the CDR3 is TGTGCCAGCGGCACACGTTCCTACTACACCTTC. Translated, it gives CASGTRSYYTF.